This entry is about one T cell receptor beta chain. The source of the sample is a study of blood T cell repertoires in COVID-19. Study-level information: T cells, B-cell-depleted T cells, or PBMCs supplied cDNA or gDNA.

Profiling relied on immunoSEQ multiplex PCR, and the TCRdb table lists in-frame clones only, not all of them. The table lists some 250,000 clones, about 68% of them singletons. The CDR3 has 13 residues. V lost 6 bases to trimming and J lost 5 bases; unmatched junction nucleotides: 7. This chain connects TRBV12-3 or TRBV12-4 to TRBJ2-7; 7 positions agree with TRBD1. The specimen was peripheral blood. The source of this sequence is a woman aged 80 or older with acute or convalescent COVID-19. CDR3 protein: CASRTGVTNEQYF. CDR3 coding DNA: TGTGCCAGCAGAACAGGGGTAACTAACGAGCAGTACTTC.